These 25 T cell receptor beta chains were all obtained from the same sample, sequenced in a study of cytomegalovirus exposure and HLA in healthy donors. The PCR ran on 60 Vbeta and 13 Jbeta primers. The assay was immunoSEQ multiplex PCR, and TCRdb's table has in-frame clones only and misses some. The sample lists tens of thousands of clones, 72% seen once, with 7% to 10% in the top ten. Material for sequencing was PBMCs. The receptor set was obtained from a woman aged 45-59 years in good health and CMV-seronegative.

The chain couples TRBV28 to TRBJ1-5; D is ambiguous. The CDR3 extends over 15 amino acids. Germline loops: CDR1 MDHEN, CDR2 SYDVKM. V lost 7 bases and J 3 bases, leaving 16 bases between the germline ends. CDR3 sequence (DNA): TGTGCCAGCAACGGGGTCAACTACTACAATCAGCCCCAGCATTTT. Translating it yields CASNGVNYYNQPQHF. Variable domain in full (rest from reference TRBV28 and TRBJ1-5): DVKVTQSSRYLVKRTGEKVFLECVQDMDHENMFWYRQDPGLGLRLIYFSYDVKMKEKGDIPEGYSVSREKKERFSLILESASTNQTSMYLCASNGVNYYNQPQHFGDGTRLSIL.

The rearrangement uses TRBV6-1 and TRBJ1-2, with 8 nucleotides matching TRBD1. Germline CDR1 MNHNS, CDR2 SASEGT. V lost 2 bases and J lost 7; bases outside the gene matches: 3. This CDR3 spans 13 amino acids. CDR3 coding DNA: TGTGCCAGCAGTGAAAAACAGGGGGGTGGCTACACCTTC. Translation gives CASSEKQGGGYTF.

This chain joins TRBV6-5 and TRBJ2-3; 13 bases are shared with TRBD2. The CDR3 is 12 residues long. V gave up 8 bases and J gave up 13 bases; unmatched junction bases: 6. CDR1 is MNHEY and CDR2 is SVGAGI in the germline V gene. The CDR3: CASRTSGGAEYF. DNA for the CDR3: TGTGCCAGCCGAACTAGCGGGGGGGCCGAGTATTTT.

This clone was picked up a small number of times. The chain links TRBV7-9 to TRBJ2-3; possible D gene TRBD2, 5 bases. Germline CDR1 SEHNR, CDR2 FQNEAQ (reference sequence). V was cut by 2 bases and J by 6 bases, with 9 bases left in between. The CDR3 covers 13 residues. The CDR3 sequence: CASSLPSKDTQYF. The CDR3 coding sequence is TGTGCCAGCAGCTTACCTAGCAAGGATACGCAGTATTTT.

The chain is built from TRBV5-4 and TRBJ1-2; TRBD1 might be the D (6 bases). CDR1 is SGHNT and CDR2 is YYREEE in the germline V gene (reference sequence). V dropped 0 bases and J dropped 7 bases, with 10 bases sitting between them. The CDR3 is 13 residues long. Here the CDR3 DNA reads TGTGCCAGCAGCTTGGACAGGGCCGGTGGCTACACCTTC. Its translation is CASSLDRAGGYTF.

The rearrangement uses TRBV1 and TRBJ2-1; the table's D call TRBD2 went unverified against the DNA. TRBV1 counts as a pseudogene. This CDR3 is built from 15 residues. This CDR3 reads CASSQGRGTRGEQFF. CDR3 sequence (DNA): TGCGCCAGCAGCCAAGGGCGGGGGACCCGCGGTGAGCAGTTCTTC.

Regarding this clone: Additional DNA sequences in this sample encode the identical CDR3. The chain joins TRBV18 to TRBJ1-1; D unclear. The CDR3 contains 14 residues. The V gene's germline CDR1 is KGHSH and CDR2 LQKENI. Trimming pared 2 bases from V and 0 bases from J, leaving 7 bases between. The CDR3 loop reads CASSPTALNTEAFF. CDR3 sequence (DNA): TGTGCCAGCTCACCAACAGCACTGAACACTGAAGCTTTCTTT.

The gene calls are TRBV5-1 and TRBJ1-1; D gene uncertain. V was shortened by 3 bases and J by 4 bases, with 13 bases between the two germline ends. CDR1 and CDR2 from the germline V gene are SGHRS and YFSETQ. The CDR3 contains 14 residues. CDR3 bases: TGCGCCAGCAGCTCCTCGGGTTTCGGCACTGAAGCTTTCTTT. Protein: CASSSSGFGTEAFF.

This chain uses TRBV6-5 with TRBJ2-5; TRBD2 aligns across 7 bases. Germline CDR1 reads MNHEY; CDR2 reads SVGAGI. V dropped 0 bases and J dropped 2; count of bases not matched to a gene: 6. The CDR3 contains 16 residues. The CDR3 DNA sequence: TGTGCCAGCAGTTACTCGGCGGGAGTGAATCAAGAGACCCAGTACTTC. It yields the protein CASSYSAGVNQETQYF.

The chain couples TRBV9 to TRBJ1-4, with TRBD1 identical over 10 bases. The CDR3 contains 17 residues. With 0 bases clipped from V and 0 bases from J, the junction kept 2 bases outside the gene matches. Germline assignment: CDR1 SGDLS and CDR2 YYNGEE. CDR3 loop: CASSVGTGGSTNEKLFF. In DNA, the CDR3 is TGTGCCAGCAGCGTAGGGACAGGGGGATCAACTAATGAAAAACTGTTTTTT.

The gene calls are TRBV7-8 and TRBJ2-7, with TRBD1 as a possible D gene (5 bases). The CDR3 length is 17 residues. Per germline, CDR1 SGHVS and CDR2 FQNEAQ. V was shortened by 1 base and J by 3 bases, with 19 bases between the two germline ends. CDR3 sequence (DNA): TGTGCCAGCAGCTTAGAGGGTCTAGGGGTAAAAAGCTACGAGCAGTACTTC. This codes for CASSLEGLGVKSYEQYF. The entire variable domain, with the rest obtained from reference TRBV7-8 and TRBJ2-7, is as follows: GAGVSQSPRYKVAKRGQDVALRCDPISGHVSLFWYQQALGQGPEFLTYFQNEAQLDKSGLPSDRFFAERPEGSVSTLKIQRTQQEDSAVYLCASSLEGLGVKSYEQYFGPGTRLTVT.

CDR3 sequence (DNA): TGTGCCAGCAGCCGCGACTGGAGGGGCTACACCTTC. It encodes CASSRDWRGYTF. The J gene is TRBJ1-2, the V gene TRBV14; D is unresolved. CDR3 length: 12 residues. V lost 4 bases and J lost 8, with 11 bases in between. In germline, CDR1 is SGHDN, CDR2 FVKESK.

CDR3 sequence: CASSSGQSYEQYF. The CDR3 DNA sequence: TGTGCCAGCAGCTCAGGACAGAGTTACGAGCAGTACTTC. The V gene is TRBV7-8, the J gene TRBJ2-7, with D possibly matching TRBD1 (6 bases). There are 13 residues in the CDR3. The germline V gene has CDR1 SGHVS and CDR2 FQNEAQ. V was trimmed by 4 bases and J by 4 bases, leaving 11 bases between them.

J is TRBJ1-1 and V is TRBV29-1, with D hard to call. This CDR3 contains 12 residues. Germline V CDR1 and CDR2: SQVTM, ANQGSEA. The V end lost 5 bases, the J end lost 1 base, and 8 bases lay between the germline ends. The CDR3 DNA reads as TGCAGCGTTCACGAGGGGAACACTGAAGCTTTCTTT. Translated: CSVHEGNTEAFF.

The rearrangement uses TRBV5-6 and TRBJ2-2; D gene unclear. The V end lost 0 bases, the J end lost 5 bases, and 5 bases lay between the germline ends. CDR1 and CDR2 from the germline V gene are SGHDT and YYEEEE. CDR3 length: 13 residues. In DNA form, the CDR3 reads TGTGCCAGCAGCTTGGGGGCGACCGGGGAGCTGTTTTTT. Translated, it gives CASSLGATGELFF.

The chain links TRBV19 to TRBJ1-5; D might be TRBD1 (5 bases). The CDR3 is 13 residues long. V lost 5 bases and J lost 5, with 10 bases in between. Germline CDR1 reads LNHDA; CDR2 reads SQIVND (reference sequence). The CDR3, as DNA: TGTGCCAGTAGTGGGGGGGAATATCAGCCCCAGCATTTT. It specifies CASSGGEYQPQHF.

This chain uses TRBV2 with TRBJ2-2, with TRBD1 matching 8 bases. The CDR3 has 16 amino acids. With V trimmed by 5 bases and J by 1 base, 6 bases remained unmatched. CDR1 and CDR2 from the germline V gene are SNHLY and FYNNEI. CDR3 nucleotide sequence: TGTGCCAGCAGTCAAACCGGGACAGGGAACACCGGGGAGCTGTTTTTT. Translation gives CASSQTGTGNTGELFF. The variable domain in full, completed from reference TRBV2 and TRBJ2-2, reads EPEVTQTPSHQVTQMGQEVILRCVPISNHLYFYWYRQILGQKVEFLVSFYNNEISEKSEIFDDQFSVERPDGSNFTLKIRSTKLEDSAMYFCASSQTGTGNTGELFFGEGSRLTVL.

J is TRBJ2-7 and V is TRBV7-9; 8 positions match TRBD2. V was pared by 4 bases and J by 0 bases, with 8 bases of the junction left unmatched. Germline CDR1 is SEHNR and CDR2 is FQNEAQ (reference sequence). The CDR3 is 16 residues long. CDR3 sequence reads: CASSSPLSGISYEQYF. CDR3 sequence (DNA): TGTGCCAGCAGCTCCCCCCTTAGCGGGATCTCCTACGAGCAGTACTTC.

This clone was seen a handful of times. The chain joins TRBV10-3 to TRBJ1-6, with unresolved D. The V end was cut by 10 bases, the J end by 7 bases, with 20 bases between. Germline-derived CDR1 and CDR2 are ENHRY and SYGVKD. This CDR3 is 15 amino acids long. The CDR3 protein is CASTGISEPNSPLHF. CDR3 in DNA: TGTGCCAGCACTGGAATCTCGGAGCCCAATTCACCCCTCCACTTT.

This clone was counted a few times. The gene calls are TRBV10-3 and TRBJ1-6, with TRBD1 matching over 8 bases. V was pared by 5 bases and J by 7 bases, with 1 base of the junction left unmatched. This CDR3 is built from 13 residues. Germline V gives CDR1 ENHRY, CDR2 SYGVKD. CDR3 nucleotide sequence: TGTGCCATCAGTAACAGGGGGAATTCACCCCTCCACTTT. This translates into CAISNRGNSPLHF.

The chain uses TRBV2 and TRBJ1-3; D perhaps matches TRBD1 (6 bases). Germline CDR1 and CDR2: SNHLY and FYNNEI. The CDR3 totals 16 residues. V lost 3 bases and J lost 0, with 12 bases in between. The CDR3 bases are TGTGCCAGCAGTGAGGACAGTTCCCCCTCTGGAAACACCATATATTTT. It codes for CASSEDSSPSGNTIYF.

V usage is TRBV15 and J usage is TRBJ2-7, with 8 nucleotides matching TRBD1. The CDR3 is 14 residues long. Germline V gene lookup returns CDR1 LNHNV and CDR2 YYDKDF (reference sequence). The V segment lost 1 base and the J segment 9 bases; nucleotides outside the gene matches: 8. The DNA for the CDR3 is TGTGCCACCAGCAGAGGGGGGCAGGGGGCTCGGCAGTACTTC. Its protein product is CATSRGGQGARQYF.

The CDR3 sequence is CAISGLAGEETQYF. CDR3 DNA: TGTGCCATCAGCGGACTAGCGGGAGAAGAGACCCAGTACTTC. The rearrangement uses TRBV10-3 and TRBJ2-5; TRBD2 aligns across 13 bases. V lost 6 bases and J lost 3; bases outside the gene matches: 1. This CDR3 is built from 14 residues. Germline V lookup: CDR1 ENHRY, CDR2 SYGVKD.

Of note for this clone: At the DNA level, this CDR3 is encoded by other sequences in the same sample as well. The rearrangement links TRBV5-1 to TRBJ2-5; 7 bases are a match to TRBD1. Germline trimming cut 4 bases from V and 2 bases from J; bases unmatched to any gene: 5. The germline V gene encodes CDR1 SGHRS and CDR2 YFSETQ. This CDR3 spans 14 amino acids. The DNA for the CDR3 is TGCGCCAGCAGCCCGGGACAGCTTCAAGAGACCCAGTACTTC. It translates to CASSPGQLQETQYF.

The chain combines TRBV5-8 with TRBJ2-1; D unclear. The CDR3 runs to 14 residues. CDR1 is SGHTS and CDR2 is YDEGEE in the germline V gene. Trimming took 0 bases from V and 4 from J, leaving 8 bases between them. The CDR3 here is CASSLVGSYNEQFF. The CDR3 DNA reads TGTGCCAGCAGCTTGGTGGGCAGTTACAATGAGCAGTTCTTC.